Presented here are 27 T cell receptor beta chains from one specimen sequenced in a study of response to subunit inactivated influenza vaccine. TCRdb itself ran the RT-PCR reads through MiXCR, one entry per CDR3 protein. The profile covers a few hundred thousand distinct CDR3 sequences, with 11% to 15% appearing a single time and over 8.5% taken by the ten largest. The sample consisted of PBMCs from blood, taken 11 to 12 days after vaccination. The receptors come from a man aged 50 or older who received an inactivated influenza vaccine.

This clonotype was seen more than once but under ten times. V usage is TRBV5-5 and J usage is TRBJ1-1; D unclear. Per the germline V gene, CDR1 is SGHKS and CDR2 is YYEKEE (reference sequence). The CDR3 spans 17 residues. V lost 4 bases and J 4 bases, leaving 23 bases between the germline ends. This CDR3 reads CASSITTSGILGTEAFF. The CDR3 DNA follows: TGTGCCAGCAGCATTACCACGAGCGGGATTTTAGGCACTGAAGCTTTCTTT.

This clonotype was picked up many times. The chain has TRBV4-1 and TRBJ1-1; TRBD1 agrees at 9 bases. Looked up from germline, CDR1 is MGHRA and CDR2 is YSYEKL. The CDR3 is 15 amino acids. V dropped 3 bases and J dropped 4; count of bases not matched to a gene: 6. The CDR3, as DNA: TGCGCCAGCAGCCAGGGACAGGGAAGGATCACTGAAGCTTTCTTT. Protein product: CASSQGQGRITEAFF.

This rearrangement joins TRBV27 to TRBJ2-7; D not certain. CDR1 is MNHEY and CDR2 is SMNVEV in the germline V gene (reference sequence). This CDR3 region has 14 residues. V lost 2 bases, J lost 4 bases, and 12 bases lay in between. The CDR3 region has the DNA TGTGCCAGCAGTTTAAGCCACGCCGGATACGAGCAGTACTTC. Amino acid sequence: CASSLSHAGYEQYF.

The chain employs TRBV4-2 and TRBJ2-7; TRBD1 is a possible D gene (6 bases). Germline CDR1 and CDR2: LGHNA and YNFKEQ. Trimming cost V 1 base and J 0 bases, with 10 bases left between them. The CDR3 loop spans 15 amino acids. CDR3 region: CASSQAWTVSYEQYF. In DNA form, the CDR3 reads TGTGCCAGCAGCCAAGCGTGGACAGTCTCCTACGAGCAGTACTTC.

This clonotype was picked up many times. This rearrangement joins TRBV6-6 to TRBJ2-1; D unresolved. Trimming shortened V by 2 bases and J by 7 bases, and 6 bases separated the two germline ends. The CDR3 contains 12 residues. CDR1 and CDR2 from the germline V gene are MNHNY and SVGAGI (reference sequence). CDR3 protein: CASSYVQNEQFF. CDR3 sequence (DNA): TGTGCCAGCAGTTACGTGCAGAATGAGCAGTTCTTC.

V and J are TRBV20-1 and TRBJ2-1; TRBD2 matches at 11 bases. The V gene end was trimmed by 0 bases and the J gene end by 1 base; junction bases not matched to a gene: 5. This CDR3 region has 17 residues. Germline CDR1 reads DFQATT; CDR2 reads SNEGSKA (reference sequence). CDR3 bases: TGCAGTGCTAGAGATTTTAGGACTAGCGGGTCCTACAATGAGCAGTTCTTC. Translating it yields CSARDFRTSGSYNEQFF.

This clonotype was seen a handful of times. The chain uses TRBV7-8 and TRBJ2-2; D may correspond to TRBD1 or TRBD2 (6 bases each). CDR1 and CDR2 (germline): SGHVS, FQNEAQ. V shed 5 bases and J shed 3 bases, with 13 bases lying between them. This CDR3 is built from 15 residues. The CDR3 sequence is CASSPRGRDTGELFF. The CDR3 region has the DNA TGTGCCAGCAGCCCTCGGGGGCGGGACACCGGGGAGCTGTTTTTT.

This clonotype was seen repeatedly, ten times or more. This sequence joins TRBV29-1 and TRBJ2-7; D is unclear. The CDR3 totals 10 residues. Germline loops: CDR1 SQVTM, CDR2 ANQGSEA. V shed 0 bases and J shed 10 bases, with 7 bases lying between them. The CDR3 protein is CSVEDQVQYF. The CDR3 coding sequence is TGCAGCGTTGAAGATCAGGTTCAGTACTTC.

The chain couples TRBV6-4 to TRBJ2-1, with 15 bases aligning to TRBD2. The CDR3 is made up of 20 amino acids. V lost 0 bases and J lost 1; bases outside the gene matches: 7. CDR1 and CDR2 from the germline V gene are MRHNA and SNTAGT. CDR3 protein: CASSDSSGLAGGRSYNEQFF. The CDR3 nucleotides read TGTGCCAGCAGTGACTCCTCCGGACTAGCGGGGGGGCGGTCCTACAATGAGCAGTTCTTC.

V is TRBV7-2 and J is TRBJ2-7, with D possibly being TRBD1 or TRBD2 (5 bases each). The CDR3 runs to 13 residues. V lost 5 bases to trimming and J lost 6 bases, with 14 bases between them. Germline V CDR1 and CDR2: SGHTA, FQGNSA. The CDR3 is CASSQSRDGEQYF. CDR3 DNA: TGTGCCAGCAGCCAGTCCAGGGACGGCGAGCAGTACTTC. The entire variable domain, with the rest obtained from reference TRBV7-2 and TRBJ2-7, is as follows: GAGVSQSPSNKVTEKGKDVELRCDPISGHTALYWYRQSLGQGLEFLIYFQGNSAPDKSGLPSDRFSAERTGGSVSTLTIQRTQQEDSAVYLCASSQSRDGEQYFGPGTRLTVT.

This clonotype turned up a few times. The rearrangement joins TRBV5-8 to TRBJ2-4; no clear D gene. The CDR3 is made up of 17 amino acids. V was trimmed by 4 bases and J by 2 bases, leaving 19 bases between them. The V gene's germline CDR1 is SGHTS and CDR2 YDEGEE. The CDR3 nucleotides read TGTGCCAGCAGCGTGGACGGGTTTGGGATAACCAAAAACATTCAGTACTTC. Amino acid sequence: CASSVDGFGITKNIQYF.

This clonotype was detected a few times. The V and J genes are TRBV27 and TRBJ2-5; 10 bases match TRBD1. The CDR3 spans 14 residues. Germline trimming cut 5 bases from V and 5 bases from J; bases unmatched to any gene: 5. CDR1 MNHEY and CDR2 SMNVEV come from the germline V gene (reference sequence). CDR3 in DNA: TGTGCCAGCAGTAGGGGACAGGGGTGGGAGACCCAGTACTTC. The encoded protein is CASSRGQGWETQYF.

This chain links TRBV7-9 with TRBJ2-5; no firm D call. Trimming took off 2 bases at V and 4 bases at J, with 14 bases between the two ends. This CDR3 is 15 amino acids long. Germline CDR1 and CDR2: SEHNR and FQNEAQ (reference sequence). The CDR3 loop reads CASSLNLRAVETQYF. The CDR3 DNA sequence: TGTGCCAGCAGCTTAAATCTCCGGGCCGTAGAGACCCAGTACTTC.

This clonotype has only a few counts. The CDR3 region has the DNA TGCAGCGTGGACGGACTAGCGGGAGATTTCAATGAGCAGTTCTTC. Translated, it gives CSVDGLAGDFNEQFF. The rearrangement uses TRBV29-1 and TRBJ2-1; 13 positions match TRBD2. V lost 6 bases, J lost 6 bases, and 8 bases stayed unmatched. Germline V gene lookup returns CDR1 SQVTM and CDR2 ANQGSEA. CDR3 size: 15 residues.

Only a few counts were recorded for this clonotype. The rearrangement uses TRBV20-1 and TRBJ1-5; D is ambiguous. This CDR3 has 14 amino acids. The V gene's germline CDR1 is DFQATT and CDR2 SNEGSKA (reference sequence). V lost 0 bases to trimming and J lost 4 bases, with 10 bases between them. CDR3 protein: CSARDRVRNQPQHF. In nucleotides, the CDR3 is TGCAGTGCTAGAGATCGTGTCAGAAATCAGCCCCAGCATTTT.

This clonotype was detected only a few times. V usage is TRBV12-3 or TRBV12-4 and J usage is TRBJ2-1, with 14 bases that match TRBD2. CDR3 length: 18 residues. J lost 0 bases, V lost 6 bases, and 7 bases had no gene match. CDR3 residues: CASRPGLAGVGSYNEQFF. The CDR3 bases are TGTGCCAGCAGGCCGGGACTAGCGGGAGTGGGCTCCTACAATGAGCAGTTCTTC.

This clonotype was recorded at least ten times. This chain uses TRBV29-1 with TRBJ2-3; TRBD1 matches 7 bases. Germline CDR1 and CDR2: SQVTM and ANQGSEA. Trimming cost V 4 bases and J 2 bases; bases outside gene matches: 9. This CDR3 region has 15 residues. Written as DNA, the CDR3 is TGCAGCGTTGGGGGGACAGTCTACCTCACAGATACGCAGTATTTT. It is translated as CSVGGTVYLTDTQYF.

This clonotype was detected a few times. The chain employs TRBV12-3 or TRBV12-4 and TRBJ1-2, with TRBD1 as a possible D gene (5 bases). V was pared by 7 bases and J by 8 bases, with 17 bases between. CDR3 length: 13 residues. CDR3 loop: CASTQSAGIGYTF. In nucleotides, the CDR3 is TGTGCCAGCACCCAGTCGGCAGGGATCGGCTACACCTTC.

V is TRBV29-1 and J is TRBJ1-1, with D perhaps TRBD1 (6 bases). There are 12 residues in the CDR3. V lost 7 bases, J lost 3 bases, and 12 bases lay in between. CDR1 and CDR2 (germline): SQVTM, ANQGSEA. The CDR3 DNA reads TGCAGCGGATGGACAGAATACACTGAAGCTTTCTTT. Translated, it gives CSGWTEYTEAFF.

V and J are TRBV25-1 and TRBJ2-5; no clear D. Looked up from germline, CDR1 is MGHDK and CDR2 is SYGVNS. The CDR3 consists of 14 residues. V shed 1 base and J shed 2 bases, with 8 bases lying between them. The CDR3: CASSEWDPQETQYF. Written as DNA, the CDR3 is TGTGCCAGCAGTGAATGGGATCCTCAAGAGACCCAGTACTTC.

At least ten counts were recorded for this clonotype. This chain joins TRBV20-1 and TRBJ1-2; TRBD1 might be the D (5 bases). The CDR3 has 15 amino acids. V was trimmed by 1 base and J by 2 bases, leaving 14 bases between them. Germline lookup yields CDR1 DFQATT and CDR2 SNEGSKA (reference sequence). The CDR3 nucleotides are TGCAGTGCTAGAGTGGGGGGGGAGGGGAACTATGGCTACACCTTC. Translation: CSARVGGEGNYGYTF.

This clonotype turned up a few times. The CDR3 DNA follows: TGCGCCAGCAGCCAAGATTCGGCTAGCGGGAGGTTGGTTGAGCAGTTCTTC. This gives the protein CASSQDSASGRLVEQFF. The V gene is TRBV4-3, the J gene TRBJ2-1; 11 bases agree with TRBD2. CDR1 is LGHNA and CDR2 is YSLEER in the germline V gene. The CDR3 spans 17 residues. J was trimmed by 9 bases and V by 0 bases; bases with no gene match: 10.

The CDR3 nucleotides are TGTGCCAGCAGCGTAGACAGTATGAACACTGAAGCTTTCTTT. Translating gives CASSVDSMNTEAFF. The chain employs TRBV9 and TRBJ1-1; D unresolved. The V gene lost 0 bases and the J gene lost 0 bases, with 6 bases spanning the gap. The CDR3 consists of 14 residues. Per germline, CDR1 SGDLS and CDR2 YYNGEE.

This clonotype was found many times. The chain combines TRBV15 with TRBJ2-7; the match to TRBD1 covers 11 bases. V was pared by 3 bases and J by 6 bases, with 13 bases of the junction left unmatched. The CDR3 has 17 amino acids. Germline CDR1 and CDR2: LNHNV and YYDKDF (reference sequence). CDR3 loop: CATSSTAGTGGRFEQYF. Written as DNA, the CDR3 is TGTGCCACCAGCAGTACTGCCGGGACAGGGGGTCGATTCGAGCAGTACTTC.

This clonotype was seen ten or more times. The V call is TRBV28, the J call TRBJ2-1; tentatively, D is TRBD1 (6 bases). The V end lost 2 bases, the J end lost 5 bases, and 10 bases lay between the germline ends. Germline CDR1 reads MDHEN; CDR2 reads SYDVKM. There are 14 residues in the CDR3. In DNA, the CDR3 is TGTGCCAGCAGTTTACGGACAGATCACAATGAGCAGTTCTTC. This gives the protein CASSLRTDHNEQFF.

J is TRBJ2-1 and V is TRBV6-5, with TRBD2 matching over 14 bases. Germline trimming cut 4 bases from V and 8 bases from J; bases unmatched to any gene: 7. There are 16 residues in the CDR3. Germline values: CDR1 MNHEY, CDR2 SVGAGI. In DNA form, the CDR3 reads TGTGCCAGCAGTTTTCCGGGACTAGCGGGAGAGGATGAGCAGTTCTTC. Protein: CASSFPGLAGEDEQFF.

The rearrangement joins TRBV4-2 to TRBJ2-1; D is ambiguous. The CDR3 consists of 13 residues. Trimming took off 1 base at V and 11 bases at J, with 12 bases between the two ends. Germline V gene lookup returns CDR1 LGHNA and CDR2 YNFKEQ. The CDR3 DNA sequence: TGTGCCAGCAGCCAAGGGGGTAGTTTTAAGCAGTTCTTC. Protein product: CASSQGGSFKQFF.